Sequencing of this TCR beta chain was carried out in a study of shared T cell receptors in the human thymus. This CDR3 is 16 amino acids long. V lost 0 bases to trimming and J lost 6 bases, with 17 bases between them. Per the germline V gene, CDR1 is SGHTA and CDR2 is FQGNSA. Repertoires were generated with immunoSEQ multiplex PCR, while TCRdb's copy carries only in-frame clones and drops some. The table lists hundreds of thousands of clones, around 87% of them singletons. These data were also reused for a study on human thymus T cells. That paper notes: Resections obtained during corrective heart surgery supplied the thymus tissue.

The genes are TRBV7-2 and TRBJ1-1; perhaps TRBD1 as D (5 bases). Sequencing was done on a sample of thymocytes. The clonotype was recovered from a boy under two years old with a congenital heart defect. The CDR3 sequence is CASSLAGQGDVAEAFF. CDR3 DNA: TGTGCCAGCAGCTTAGCCGGGCAGGGCGACGTCGCTGAAGCTTTCTTT.